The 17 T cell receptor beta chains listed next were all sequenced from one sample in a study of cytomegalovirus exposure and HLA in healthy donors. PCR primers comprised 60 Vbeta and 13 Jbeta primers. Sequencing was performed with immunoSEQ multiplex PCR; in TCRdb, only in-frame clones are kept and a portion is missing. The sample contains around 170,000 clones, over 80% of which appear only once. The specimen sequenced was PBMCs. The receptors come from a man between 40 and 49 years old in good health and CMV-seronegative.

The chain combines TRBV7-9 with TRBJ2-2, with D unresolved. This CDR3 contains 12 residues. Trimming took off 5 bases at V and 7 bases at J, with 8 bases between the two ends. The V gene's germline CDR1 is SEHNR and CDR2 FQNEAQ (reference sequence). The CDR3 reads CASSPVGGELFF. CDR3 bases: TGTGCCAGCAGCCCGGTCGGCGGGGAGCTGTTTTTT.

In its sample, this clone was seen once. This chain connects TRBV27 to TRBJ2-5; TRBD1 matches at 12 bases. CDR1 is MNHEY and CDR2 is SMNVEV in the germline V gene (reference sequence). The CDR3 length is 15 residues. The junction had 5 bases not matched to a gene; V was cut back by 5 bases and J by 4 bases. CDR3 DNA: TGTGCCAGCAGTCCGGGACAGGGGGCATTAGAGACCCAGTACTTC. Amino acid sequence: CASSPGQGALETQYF.

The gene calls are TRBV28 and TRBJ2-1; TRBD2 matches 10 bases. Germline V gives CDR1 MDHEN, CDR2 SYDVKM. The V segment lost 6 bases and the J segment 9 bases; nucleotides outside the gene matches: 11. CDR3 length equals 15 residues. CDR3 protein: CASRTELAGLFEQFF. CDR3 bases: TGTGCCAGCAGGACGGAACTAGCGGGGTTGTTTGAGCAGTTCTTC.

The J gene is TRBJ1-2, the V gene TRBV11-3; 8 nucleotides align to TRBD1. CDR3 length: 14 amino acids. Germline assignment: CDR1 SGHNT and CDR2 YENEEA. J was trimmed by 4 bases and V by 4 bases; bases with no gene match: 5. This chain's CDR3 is CASSSGQGLYGYTF. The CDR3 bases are TGTGCCAGCAGCTCCGGACAGGGCCTCTATGGCTACACCTTC.

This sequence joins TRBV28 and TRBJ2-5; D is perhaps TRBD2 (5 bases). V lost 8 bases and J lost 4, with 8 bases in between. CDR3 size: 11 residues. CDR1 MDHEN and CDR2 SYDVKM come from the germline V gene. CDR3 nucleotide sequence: TGTGCCAGCGGCCGGGGAGAGACCCAGTACTTC. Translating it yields CASGRGETQYF.

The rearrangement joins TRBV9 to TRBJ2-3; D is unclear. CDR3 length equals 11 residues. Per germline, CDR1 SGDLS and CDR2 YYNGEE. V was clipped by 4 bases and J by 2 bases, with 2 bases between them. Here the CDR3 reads CASSLTDTQYF. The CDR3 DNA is TGTGCCAGCAGCCTCACAGATACGCAGTATTTT.

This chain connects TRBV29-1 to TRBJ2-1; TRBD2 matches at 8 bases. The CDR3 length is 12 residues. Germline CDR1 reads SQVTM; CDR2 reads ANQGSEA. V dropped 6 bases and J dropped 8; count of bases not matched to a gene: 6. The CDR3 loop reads CSVSGSFDEQFF. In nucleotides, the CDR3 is TGCAGCGTGAGCGGGAGCTTTGATGAGCAGTTCTTC.

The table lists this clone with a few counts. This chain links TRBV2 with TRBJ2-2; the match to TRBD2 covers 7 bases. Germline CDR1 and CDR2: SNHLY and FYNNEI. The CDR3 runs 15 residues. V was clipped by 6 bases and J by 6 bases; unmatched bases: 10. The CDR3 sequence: CASRRDYWGPGELFF. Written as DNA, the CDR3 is TGTGCCAGCAGGAGGGACTACTGGGGCCCCGGGGAGCTGTTTTTT.

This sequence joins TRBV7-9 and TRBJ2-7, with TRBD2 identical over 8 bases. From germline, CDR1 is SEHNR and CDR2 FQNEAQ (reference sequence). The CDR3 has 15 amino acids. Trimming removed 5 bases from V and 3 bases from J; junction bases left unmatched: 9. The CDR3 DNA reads TGTGCCAGCAGCCCGCGGACTAGCATGAACTACGAGCAGTACTTC. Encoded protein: CASSPRTSMNYEQYF. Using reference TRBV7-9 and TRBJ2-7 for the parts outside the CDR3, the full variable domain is DTGVSQNPRHKITKRGQNVTFRCDPISEHNRLYWYRQTLGQGPEFLTYFQNEAQLEKSRLLSDRFSAERPKGSFSTLEIQRTEQGDSAMYLCASSPRTSMNYEQYFGPGTRLTVT.

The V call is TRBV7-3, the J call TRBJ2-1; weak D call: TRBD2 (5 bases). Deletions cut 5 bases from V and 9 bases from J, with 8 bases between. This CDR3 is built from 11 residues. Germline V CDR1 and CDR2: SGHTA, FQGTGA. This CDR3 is CASSLGVEQFF. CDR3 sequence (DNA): TGTGCCAGCAGCCTCGGGGTTGAGCAGTTCTTC.

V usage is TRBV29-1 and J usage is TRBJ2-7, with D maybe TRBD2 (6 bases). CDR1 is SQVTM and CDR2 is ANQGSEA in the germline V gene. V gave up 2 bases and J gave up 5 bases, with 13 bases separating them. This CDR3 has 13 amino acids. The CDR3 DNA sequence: TGCAGCGTTGAACGCTCCCCGGGGGACGAGCAGTACTTC. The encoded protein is CSVERSPGDEQYF.

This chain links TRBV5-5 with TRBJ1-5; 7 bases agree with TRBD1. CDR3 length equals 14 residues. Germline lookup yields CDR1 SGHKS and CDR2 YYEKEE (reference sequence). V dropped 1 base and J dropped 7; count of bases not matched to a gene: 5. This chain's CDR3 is CASSLWSGQQPQHF. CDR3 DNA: TGTGCCAGCAGCTTGTGGTCGGGACAGCAGCCCCAGCATTTT.

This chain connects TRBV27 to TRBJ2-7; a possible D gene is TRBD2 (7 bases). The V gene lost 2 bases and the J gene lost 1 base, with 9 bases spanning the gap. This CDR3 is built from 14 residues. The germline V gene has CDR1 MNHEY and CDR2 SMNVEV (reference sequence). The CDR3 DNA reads TGTGCCAGCAGTTTAAGGGGGGGGTCCTACGAGCAGTACTTC. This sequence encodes CASSLRGGSYEQYF.

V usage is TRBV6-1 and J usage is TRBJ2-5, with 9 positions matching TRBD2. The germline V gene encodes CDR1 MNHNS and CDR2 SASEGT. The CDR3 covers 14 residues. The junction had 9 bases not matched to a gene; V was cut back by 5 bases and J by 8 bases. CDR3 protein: CASSSGGNPNTQYF. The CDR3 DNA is TGTGCCAGCAGTAGCGGGGGGAACCCTAATACCCAGTACTTC.

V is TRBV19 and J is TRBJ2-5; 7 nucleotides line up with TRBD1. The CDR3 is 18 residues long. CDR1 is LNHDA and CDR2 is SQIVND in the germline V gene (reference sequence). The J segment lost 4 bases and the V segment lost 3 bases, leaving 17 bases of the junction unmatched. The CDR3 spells CASSMRMGQQGSRETQYF. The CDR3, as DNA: TGTGCCAGTAGTATGCGTATGGGACAGCAGGGATCGAGAGAGACCCAGTACTTC.

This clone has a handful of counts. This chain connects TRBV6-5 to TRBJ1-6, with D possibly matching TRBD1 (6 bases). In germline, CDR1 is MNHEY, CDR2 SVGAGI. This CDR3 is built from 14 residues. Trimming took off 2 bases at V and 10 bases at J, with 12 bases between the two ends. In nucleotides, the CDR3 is TGTGCCAGCAGTTACCCGACAGGATCCTCACCCCTCCACTTT. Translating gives CASSYPTGSSPLHF.

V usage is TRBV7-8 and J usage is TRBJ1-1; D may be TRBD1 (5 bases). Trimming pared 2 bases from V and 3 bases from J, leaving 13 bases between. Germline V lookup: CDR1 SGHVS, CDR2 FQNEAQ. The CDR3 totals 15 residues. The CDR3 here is CASSLLVGGYTEAFF. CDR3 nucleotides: TGTGCCAGCAGCTTACTTGTGGGGGGGTACACTGAAGCTTTCTTT. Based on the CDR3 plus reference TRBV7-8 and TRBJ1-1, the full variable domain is GAGVSQSPRYKVAKRGQDVALRCDPISGHVSLFWYQQALGQGPEFLTYFQNEAQLDKSGLPSDRFFAERPEGSVSTLKIQRTQQEDSAVYLCASSLLVGGYTEAFFGQGTRLTVV.